This T cell receptor (beta chain) comes out of a study of T cell repertoires in cytomegalovirus infection. Study observations and caveats: Summed frequency of shared TCR beta families picked out CMV carriers who also had the relevant HLA.

CDR3 length: 14 amino acids. The germline V gene encodes CDR1 SGHTA and CDR2 FQGNSA. Unmatched junction bases numbered 2, after V lost 5 bases and J lost 4 bases. TCRdb re-derived calls from the reads in MiXCR, one entry per CDR3 protein. The sample lists more than 400,000 distinct CDR3 sequences, less than 30% occurring once. With regard to this clonotype: The antigen is not known.

This clonotype was sampled from a human donor in good health (CMV status not recorded). Some clones in this sample may be carry-over from other donors' samples. The specimen was PBMCs. The V and J genes are TRBV7-2 and TRBJ2-1, with 10 bases identical to TRBD2. CDR3 DNA sequence: TGTGCCAGCAGCAAACTAGCGGGATACAATGAGCAGTTCTTC. It encodes CASSKLAGYNEQFF.